This T cell receptor (beta chain) was retrieved from a study of shared T cell receptors in the human thymus. The CDR3 is made up of 13 amino acids. Germline V gives CDR1 KGHSH, CDR2 LQKENI. V was shortened by 10 bases and J by 6 bases, with 18 bases between the two germline ends. Sequencing used immunoSEQ multiplex PCR; TCRdb keeps in-frame clones, though not all of them. The sample consists of approximately 760,000 clones, over 75% of them appearing once. This same sample was also part of a study on human thymus T cells. That source notes: Corrective cardiac surgery supplied the resected thymus tissue. Both thymic and peripheral blood repertoires showed apparently biased V and J usage. Unrelated individuals were reported by related research to share highly overlapping thymic repertoires.

The source material was thymocytes. J is TRBJ1-2 and V is TRBV18, with D possibly being TRBD1 (5 bases). This receptor was identified in a girl under three years old with a congenital heart defect. The CDR3 loop is CATTNRRVDGYTF. The CDR3 nucleotides read TGTGCCACAACAAACAGGAGAGTGGATGGCTACACCTTC.